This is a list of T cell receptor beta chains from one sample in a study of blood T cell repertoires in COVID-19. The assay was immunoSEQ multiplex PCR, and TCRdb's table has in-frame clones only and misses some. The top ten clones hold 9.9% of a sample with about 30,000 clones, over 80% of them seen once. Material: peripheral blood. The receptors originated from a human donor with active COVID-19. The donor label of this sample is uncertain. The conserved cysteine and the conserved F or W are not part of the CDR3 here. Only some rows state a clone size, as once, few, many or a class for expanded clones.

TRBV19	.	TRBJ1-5	ASIARGDRARGQPQH
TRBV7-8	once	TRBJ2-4	ASSLVLSGGAGVNIQY
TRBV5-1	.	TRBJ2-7	ASSLAGTGAEQY
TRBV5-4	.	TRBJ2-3	ASSGRLAGGQPGDTQY
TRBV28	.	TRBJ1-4	ASSLVGNTNEKLF
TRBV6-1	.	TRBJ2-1	ASTPSSFGQF
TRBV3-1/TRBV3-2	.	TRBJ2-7	ASSLIPPGLGGEQY
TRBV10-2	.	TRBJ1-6	ASSELGLRSPLH
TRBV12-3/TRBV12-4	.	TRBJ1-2	ASSFPGGGYT
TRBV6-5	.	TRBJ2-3	ASSYGGTDTQY
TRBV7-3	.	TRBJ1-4	ASSLTGGEGEKLF
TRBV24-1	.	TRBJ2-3	ATSDFEGPTDTQY
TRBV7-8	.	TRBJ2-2	ASSPLSTLRTGGGRDTGELF
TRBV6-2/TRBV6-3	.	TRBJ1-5	ASSRGQGGSNQPQH
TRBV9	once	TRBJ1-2	ASSVDRVDGYT
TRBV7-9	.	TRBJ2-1	ASSLGLAERYGNEQF
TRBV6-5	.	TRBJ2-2	ASSPLAAGTGELF
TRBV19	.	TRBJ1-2	ASSIPGTGKDGGYT
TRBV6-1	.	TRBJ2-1	ASSGRSTLAGDHEQF
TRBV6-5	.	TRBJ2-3	ASSYGGLAGVDTQY
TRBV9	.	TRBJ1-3	ASSAVTGRSGNTIY
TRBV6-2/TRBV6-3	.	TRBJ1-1	ASSLSGGPLSNTEAF
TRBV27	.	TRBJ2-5	ASMGRGQGRSRTQY
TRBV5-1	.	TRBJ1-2	ASSLDLGLTNYGYT
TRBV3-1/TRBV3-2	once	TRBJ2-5	ASSPGTGRVETQY
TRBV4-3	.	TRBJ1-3	ASSQDGQISGNTIY
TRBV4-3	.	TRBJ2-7	ASSQVRGSSSYEQY
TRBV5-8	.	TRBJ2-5	ASRAGGKETQY
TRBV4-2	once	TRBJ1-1	ASSHGEENTEAF
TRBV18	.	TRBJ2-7	ASSPTGALIKNFYEQY
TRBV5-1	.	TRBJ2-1	ASGRPPGNEQF
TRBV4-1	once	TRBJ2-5	ASSQDTSGTETQY
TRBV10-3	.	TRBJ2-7	ASGTGASEQY
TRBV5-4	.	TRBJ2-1	ASSSLKGGRAISEQF
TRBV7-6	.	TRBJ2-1	ASSLARTSGRPSPYNEQF
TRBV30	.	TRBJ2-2	AWSWLQSNTGELF
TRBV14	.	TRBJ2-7	ASSHLTGGRPLYEQY
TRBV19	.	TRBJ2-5	ASSKPTFQETQY
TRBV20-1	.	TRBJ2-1	SAPTYNEQF
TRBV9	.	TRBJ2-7	ASSVSEVNYEQY
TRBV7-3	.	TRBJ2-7	ASSLLLAGEYEQY
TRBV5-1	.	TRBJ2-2	ASSFSGQGGLTGELF